The clone carrying this T cell receptor (beta chain) was seen once. Its antigen is not identified. This sample stems from a study of graft-versus-host responses after intestinal transplantation. Across the whole study: Recipients across the board were started on anti-thymocyte globulin induction, then kept on tacrolimus and steroids for about 3 years.

Sequencing was performed with immunoSEQ multiplex PCR; in TCRdb, only in-frame clones are kept and a portion is missing. The repertoire holds 62,000 or so clones, with more than 85% as singletons. CDR3 length: 13 amino acids. CDR1 and CDR2 from the germline V gene are SGHNT and YENEEA. V lost 5 bases and J 10 bases, leaving 15 bases between the germline ends. General study results and limits: Recipient-marrow GvH clones were detected, some having first appeared in ileum or blood. GvH clone levels peaked in circulation, and this peak was associated with early post-transplant HvG declines.

This chain uses TRBV11-3 with TRBJ2-1, with D tentatively TRBD1 (6 bases). The source is a human donor who was the organ donor for an intestinal transplant. This specimen was unstimulated CD8+ T cells sorted from spleen or lymph node cells, taken before transplant. This CDR3 is CASSMWGRGEQFF. The CDR3 DNA reads TGTGCCAGCAGCATGTGGGGGCGAGGGGAGCAGTTCTTC.